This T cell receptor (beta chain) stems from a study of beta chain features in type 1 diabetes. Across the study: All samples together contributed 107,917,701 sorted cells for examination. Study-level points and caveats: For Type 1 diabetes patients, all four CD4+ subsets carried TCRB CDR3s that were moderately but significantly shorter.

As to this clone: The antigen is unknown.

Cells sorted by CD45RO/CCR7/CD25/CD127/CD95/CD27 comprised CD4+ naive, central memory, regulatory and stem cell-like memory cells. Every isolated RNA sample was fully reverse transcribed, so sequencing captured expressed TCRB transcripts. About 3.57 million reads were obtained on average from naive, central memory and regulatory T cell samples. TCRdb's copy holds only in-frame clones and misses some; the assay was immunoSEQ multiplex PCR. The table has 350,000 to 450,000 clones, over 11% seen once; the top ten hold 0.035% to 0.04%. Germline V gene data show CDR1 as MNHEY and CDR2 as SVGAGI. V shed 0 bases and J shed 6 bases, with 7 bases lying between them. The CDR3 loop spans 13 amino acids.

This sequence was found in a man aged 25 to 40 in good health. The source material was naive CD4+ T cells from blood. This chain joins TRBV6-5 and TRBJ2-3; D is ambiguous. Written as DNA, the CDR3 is TGTGCCAGCAGTTACTCGATTTCTGATACGCAGTATTTT. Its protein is CASSYSISDTQYF.